These 19 T cell receptor beta chains were all obtained from the same sample, sequenced in a study of blood T cell repertoires in COVID-19. The protocol was immunoSEQ multiplex PCR, while the TCRdb copy is restricted to in-frame clones and leaves out a portion. The sample has about 430,000 clones; roughly 90% are singletons. The sample taken for sequencing was PBMCs or T cells enriched from blood (not recorded which). The receptors here all came from a woman aged 25 to 39 with acute COVID-19.

This chain links TRBV5-5 with TRBJ1-5, with D hard to call. The CDR3 is 13 amino acids. V was cut by 7 bases and J by 12 bases, with 20 bases left in between. The V gene's germline CDR1 is SGHKS and CDR2 YYEKEE (reference sequence). CDR3 amino acids: CASDTGLPPFQHF. Here the CDR3 DNA reads TGTGCCAGCGACACTGGACTTCCTCCCTTCCAGCATTTT.

The V and J genes are TRBV7-2 and TRBJ1-4; D is perhaps TRBD1 (6 bases). The ends were cut back, 4 bases at V and 6 bases at J, with 15 bases in the middle. The CDR3 has 15 amino acids. Germline lookup yields CDR1 SGHTA and CDR2 FQGNSA. The CDR3 DNA reads as TGTGCCAGCAGCTACGGCGGGGGGGCAGATGAAAAACTGTTTTTT. It translates to CASSYGGGADEKLFF. Drawing the rest from reference TRBV7-2 and TRBJ1-4, the complete variable domain is GAGVSQSPSNKVTEKGKDVELRCDPISGHTALYWYRQSLGQGLEFLIYFQGNSAPDKSGLPSDRFSAERTGGSVSTLTIQRTQQEDSAVYLCASSYGGGADEKLFFGSGTQLSVL.

This chain uses TRBV3-1 (or the pseudogene TRBV3-2) with TRBJ2-1, with TRBD2 matching 8 bases. The V gene's germline CDR1 is LGHDT and CDR2 YNNKEL (reference sequence). The CDR3 sequence is 16 residues long. With 0 bases clipped from V and 5 bases from J, the junction kept 6 bases outside the gene matches. This CDR3 reads CASSQDPGGNHNEQFF. CDR3 bases: TGTGCCAGCAGCCAAGATCCGGGGGGGAACCACAATGAGCAGTTCTTC.

The chain carries TRBV2 and TRBJ2-7; D unresolved. The CDR3 has 13 residues. CDR1 is SNHLY and CDR2 is FYNNEI in the germline V gene. V gave up 3 bases and J gave up 8 bases, with 14 bases separating them. CDR3 in amino acids: CASSDPLSGKQYF. In DNA, the CDR3 is TGTGCCAGCAGTGATCCCCTCTCAGGAAAGCAGTACTTC.

The chain carries TRBV6-5 and TRBJ2-7; TRBD1 might be the D (5 bases). Trimming took 8 bases from V and 2 from J, leaving 16 bases between them. The CDR3 has 14 residues. The germline V gene encodes CDR1 MNHEY and CDR2 SVGAGI. CDR3 region: CASESSGKTYEQYF. CDR3 nucleotide sequence: TGTGCCAGCGAAAGTTCAGGGAAGACCTACGAGCAGTACTTC.

This chain links TRBV6-5 with TRBJ2-3; 8 bases map to TRBD1. V was clipped by 8 bases and J by 6 bases; unmatched bases: 10. The CDR3 has 14 residues. CDR1 is MNHEY and CDR2 is SVGAGI in the germline V gene. The CDR3 here is CASAPDREADTQYF. The CDR3 DNA reads TGTGCCAGCGCCCCGGACAGGGAAGCTGATACGCAGTATTTT.

V is TRBV7-6 and J is TRBJ1-3, with D unresolved. CDR1 and CDR2 (germline): SGHVS, FNYEAQ. The CDR3 loop spans 17 amino acids. Between the trimmed V and J ends, which lost 5 bases and 4 bases, there was a span of 21 bases. The CDR3: CASSKYGFGGAGNTIYF. The CDR3 region has the DNA TGTGCCAGCAGCAAGTATGGGTTCGGCGGCGCAGGAAACACCATATATTTT.

The chain uses TRBV2 and TRBJ2-7; 7 bases align to TRBD2. Germline loops: CDR1 SNHLY, CDR2 FYNNEI. The CDR3 has 13 residues. J gave up 6 bases and V 11 bases, and 13 bases lay outside the gene matches. CDR3 in DNA: TGTGCCGGATCCAGGCAGGGAGGGCGCGAGCAGTACTTC. This sequence encodes CAGSRQGGREQYF.

The chain employs TRBV18 and TRBJ1-1; TRBD1 aligns across 7 bases. The germline V gene has CDR1 KGHSH and CDR2 LQKENI. Trimming took 6 bases from V and 1 from J; bases not matched to a gene: 5. There are 14 residues in the CDR3. The CDR3 bases are TGTGCCAGCTCTCCCGCAGGGGGGAACACTGAAGCTTTCTTT. Its protein is CASSPAGGNTEAFF.

This rearrangement joins TRBV7-6 to TRBJ2-6, with 11 bases fitting TRBD1. V was clipped by 5 bases and J by 1 base; unmatched bases: 10. The CDR3 runs 19 residues. Germline CDR1 is SGHVS and CDR2 is FNYEAQ. The CDR3 here is CASSLDPGQGASGANVLTF. CDR3 DNA: TGTGCCAGCAGCCTAGACCCTGGACAGGGGGCTTCTGGGGCCAACGTCCTGACTTTC.

This clone has only one observation. The chain couples TRBV5-5 to TRBJ2-5; D is perhaps TRBD1 (6 bases). V lost 5 bases and J 10 bases, leaving 21 bases between the germline ends. Germline-derived CDR1 and CDR2 are SGHKS and YYEKEE (reference sequence). CDR3 length: 14 amino acids. CDR3 nucleotides: TGTGCCAGCAGTAGGTTGGGGCAGGGGCTTAGCCAGTACTTC. Protein sequence: CASSRLGQGLSQYF.

This sequence joins TRBV2 and TRBJ2-7, with TRBD1 matching 7 bases. The length of the CDR3 is 14 residues. Germline trimming cut 11 bases from V and 0 bases from J; bases unmatched to any gene: 10. The germline V gene has CDR1 SNHLY and CDR2 FYNNEI. The CDR3 sequence: CAAPAGDSSYEQYF. CDR3 in DNA: TGTGCCGCCCCTGCTGGGGACAGCTCCTACGAGCAGTACTTC.

This chain uses TRBV6-1 with TRBJ2-5, with 7 bases fitting TRBD2. The CDR3 totals 15 residues. After removal of 1 base from V and 3 bases from J, the junction contained 5 bases not matched to a gene. The germline CDR1 and CDR2 sequences are MNHNS and SASEGT. The CDR3 coding sequence is TGTGCCAGCAGTGAAGTACAAGCGGGGAAAGAGACCCAGTACTTC. It specifies CASSEVQAGKETQYF.

J is TRBJ1-5 and V is TRBV11-2; tentatively, D is TRBD1 (5 bases). V gave up 1 base and J gave up 3 bases, with 10 bases separating them. From germline, CDR1 is SGHAT and CDR2 FQNNGV. This CDR3 is built from 15 residues. In DNA form, the CDR3 reads TGTGCCAGCAGCTTAGTGGCAGGGAACAATCAGCCCCAGCATTTT. It yields the protein CASSLVAGNNQPQHF.

This chain joins TRBV7-3 and TRBJ1-6; D may be TRBD1 (5 bases). Germline V gene sequence: CDR1 SGHTA, CDR2 FQGTGA. CDR3 size: 15 residues. V gave up 0 bases and J gave up 5 bases, with 8 bases separating them. The CDR3 coding sequence is TGTGCCAGCAGCTTAACAGCCAGGGATAATTCACCCCTCCACTTT. As protein: CASSLTARDNSPLHF.

The chain has TRBV7-9 and TRBJ1-4; possibly TRBD1 for D (5 bases). Trimming cost V 1 base and J 4 bases, with 10 bases left between them. Germline assignment: CDR1 SEHNR and CDR2 FQNEAQ (reference sequence). The CDR3 has 15 residues. This chain's CDR3 is CASSLESRGNEKLFF. The CDR3 DNA reads as TGTGCCAGCAGCTTAGAATCAAGGGGTAATGAAAAACTGTTTTTT.

This CDR3 reads CASSQGIQGIGKLFF. The CDR3, as DNA: TGTGCCAGCAGCCAAGGGATTCAGGGGATAGGAAAACTGTTTTTT. V is TRBV6-5 and J is TRBJ1-4; tentatively, D is TRBD1 (6 bases). The V gene's germline CDR1 is MNHEY and CDR2 SVGAGI. CDR3 length: 15 residues. V lost 6 bases to trimming and J lost 10 bases, with 21 bases between them.

The gene calls are TRBV7-9 and TRBJ1-4; 9 bases align to TRBD1. Germline V gene sequence: CDR1 SEHNR, CDR2 FQNEAQ (reference sequence). The CDR3 has 15 residues. The J segment lost 8 bases and the V segment lost 5 bases, leaving 9 bases of the junction unmatched. The DNA of the CDR3 is TGTGCCAGCAGCACCCAACAGGGGGCACGGGAAAAACTGTTTTTT. Protein sequence: CASSTQQGAREKLFF.

This rearrangement joins TRBV20-1 to TRBJ2-7; TRBD1 aligns across 7 bases. The CDR3 is made up of 13 amino acids. V lost 6 bases to trimming and J lost 5 bases; unmatched junction nucleotides: 10. Germline V lookup: CDR1 DFQATT, CDR2 SNEGSKA (reference sequence). As DNA, the CDR3 is TGCAGTGCAAGTCCAGGGGGTTCTGACGAGCAGTACTTC. Its translation is CSASPGGSDEQYF.